This T cell receptor (beta chain) is drawn from a study of cytomegalovirus exposure and HLA in healthy donors (dated by TCRdb to the late 2010s). Regarding the research as a whole: An earlier analysis of 550 to 700 of the donors reported 276 Gb of sequence data and roughly 110 million unique TCR beta sequences from 150 million to 200 million T cells. An early release that covered approximately 600 HLA-typed donors contained approximately 290 gigabases of sequencing data and some 87 million unique TCR sequences. Among the approximately 400 genotyped donors, around 79% belonged to the genetic ancestry cluster associated with self-reported Caucasian donors. The aim of the study was to test whether cataloging public T cell receptors could identify signatures of past pathogen exposure. The T cell repertoires of under 700 subjects were profiled by immunosequencing and related to cytomegalovirus serostatus. A separate validation cohort of about 110 different subjects was used in addition to the roughly 640-subject first cohort. To predict cytomegalovirus infection status, the study combined high-throughput TCR immunosequencing, statistical association of individual TCRs with disease status, and machine learning. To study patterns of TCR occurrence, a later analysis re-analyzed previously published TCR beta repertoires from hundreds of donors and added high-resolution HLA genotyping. Rather than drawing on any new phenotypic data, the later analysis identified candidate immune exposures from TCR beta sequences and the way those sequences occurred across donors. In an earlier analysis of 587 of the donors, high-throughput TCR beta sequencing was used to judge whether each TCR beta V gene segment behaved as functional or pseudogenic. Donor age, sex, ethnicity and CMV serostatus were compiled alongside the repertoire data. In a later genetic analysis, genome-wide SNP genotypes for about 65% of the roughly 670 donors were used, and that subset was treated as a discovery cohort. Every discovery cohort repertoire had been produced on one sequencing platform. HLA typing included class I and class II loci at four-digit resolution. The number of typed donors differed by locus: about 620-640 for A, B, C, DRB1 and DQB1; 500 to 550 for DQA1; 606 for DPA1; and some 430 for DPB1. Roughly five DR-DQ haplotypes were treated as single units for association and clustering because of strong linkage in the cohort. On average, 235,054 unique TCR beta nucleotide sequences were sequenced per donor among 350 to 400 genotyped donors of the cohort, with 15% to 20% of those sequences being non-productive.

Receptors were amplified or captured by the immunoSEQ multiplex PCR assay. For the multiplex PCR, a mixture combining 60 forward primers for TCR Vbeta segments and 13 reverse primers for TCR Jbeta segments was used. The CDR3 region of rearranged TCR beta genes was amplified from genomic DNA with a multiplex PCR assay. On the Illumina HiSeq System, the amplified TCR beta libraries were sequenced as 87-base-pair reads. The authors' analysis ran thus. Across the 600 to 700 repertoires, a later analysis counted 80 million or so unique TCR beta chains, approximately 12 million of which were shared by at least two donors. To remove PCR and sequencing errors, raw reads were error-corrected and collapsed into unique sequences using a nearest-neighbor algorithm that merged closely related sequences. To assign V, D and J gene segments, CDR3 sequences were aligned to IMGT reference sequences. For a sequence to be retained, a match of at least six nucleotides was required to both a V gene segment and a J gene segment. Rearrangements were called productive when the CDR3 lacked stop codons and stayed in frame with V and J; all others were non-productive. CDR3 was defined by IMGT convention, running from the second conserved V-encoded cysteine to the conserved J-encoded phenylalanine. Sequences without an unambiguous match to a single V gene segment were excluded from the earlier analysis of a few hundred of the donors. An earlier analysis of just under 600 of the donors called V segments functional above 56.7% productive rearrangements and segregating when the between-donor standard deviation exceeded 5%. A statistical classification framework was built for diagnosing cytomegalovirus status from the catalog of TCR beta chain sequences. A later analysis assigned V and J genes by comparing TCR nucleotide sequences with IMGT/GENE-DB human TR gene sequences. In a later analysis, CDR3 sequences and most-parsimonious VDJ recombination scenarios were assigned using the TCRdist pipeline. A later analysis defined each TCR beta chain by its CDR3 amino acid sequence plus V-gene family, and excluded reads lacking a unique V-gene family. A later analysis removed 450 to 600 highly shared, low-generation-probability nucleotide sequences to deal with suspected cross-contamination and a sequencing artifact. A later analysis calculated a clonal expansion index for each public chain from normalized within-repertoire ranks of inferred template counts. In a later analysis, generation probabilities were computed with a VDJ recombination model fitted to out-of-frame rearrangements, and the resulting probabilities were checked against IGoR. In a later analysis, TCR-TCR, TCR-HLA and TCR-CMV co-occurrence was scored with hypergeometric tests, and a repertoire-size bias correction was applied to TCR pairs. A later analysis estimated false discovery rates by permuting HLA or CMV assignments 20 times. In a later analysis, co-occurring TCRs were grouped with DBSCAN, and TCRdist sequence similarity was added when clustering was performed within HLA-allele-positive subsets. Repertoires with fewer than 30,000 or more than 120,000 public chains were left out of co-occurrence clustering, as were about 5 repertoires with anomalous nucleotide sharing. TCRdb obtained this table from immuneACCESS and retained in-frame rearrangements with V and J assigned. These tables miss some clones; where compared with another copy, unresolved V genes account for less than half of the shortfall, and the remainder is unexplained. V and J calls and clone size are copied from that table; D and trimming were computed from the DNA. This sample's table lists 160,000 or so clones. The ten largest clonotypes hold approximately 2% of the sample.

Taken from the germline V gene, the CDR1 and CDR2 loops are SGHRS and YFSETQ. The CDR3 spans 16 residues, from the cysteine through the phenylalanine. Only the CDR3 DNA is retained, 48 bases long and in frame from the first base. Clipping removes 0 bases from V and 6 bases from J, with 11 as the unmatched junction base count. Comment on this clone: The antigen it binds to is not known.

What the work shows at the level of the full study, not this receptor alone: According to a later analysis, TCR association rates differed among HLA loci, with DRB1 alleles showing the most associated TCRs and HLA-C alleles showing the fewest. Across donors, most TCR sequences were observed very rarely, whereas some public TCRs were present in many individuals. In a later analysis, HLA-associated TCR beta chains were found to be more clonally expanded and to have lower generation probabilities than equally common non-associated chains. In an earlier analysis of some 500 of the donors, most TCR beta V segments appeared in productive rearrangements about 90% or about 30% of the time, broadly matching IMGT annotations. HLA typing was unavailable for some donors at each locus, so association tests used only the typed subset. According to a later analysis, parvovirus B19, influenza, CMV and Epstein-Barr virus appeared linked to several top co-occurrence clusters. This cohort had only TCR beta chains sequenced, and the lack of alpha or paired-chain data limited which features could be detected. A later analysis found that most CMV-associated TCR beta chains appeared HLA-restricted, with HLA associations seemingly driven largely by CMV exposure. Because counts were too low, 15 to 20 rarely observed V segments, including chromosome 9 orphons, were excluded from the earlier analysis of a few hundred of the donors. In vitro tests confirmed that three of the cytomegalovirus-associated TCR beta chains recognize cytomegalovirus antigens. When HLA alleles, especially DR and DQ, strongly co-occurred, attributing TCR associations to individual alleles was difficult. A further reported finding was that TCR beta sequences accurately predicted the HLA-A and HLA-B alleles for most subjects in the first cohort. In both the original and validation cohorts, the classifier was reported to diagnose cytomegalovirus status with high specificity and sensitivity. According to the authors, the approach could potentially be generalized to other disease states and immunological phenotypes. Because the 87-base-pair reads could not distinguish some IMGT-functional V segments, including TRBV6-2 and TRBV6-3, those segments were excluded. The study gave a list of some 150 TCR beta chains associated with cytomegalovirus. Specific HLA alleles were associated with over 15,000 TCR beta sequences at a false discovery rate of 0.05 in a later analysis. V-gene and J-gene trimming of TCR beta chains was associated with a missense DCLRE1C variant in a later genetic analysis, and the association was replicated in an independent cohort. A later genetic analysis reported fewer N-insertions in productive TCRs among donors in an Asian-associated ancestry cluster than the roughly 620-donor mean. Linkage disequilibrium might explain the correlated functional status among segregating V segments, but an unknown experimental factor could not be ruled out. The presence/absence analyses assumed that sequencing depth was roughly uniform across donors, and that assumption may not be true. For the cohort, immune exposure information was limited to CMV serostatus. A group of highly shared sequence variants was considered likely to be a technical artifact of the sequencing pipeline.

The cohort was made up of hundreds of healthy bone marrow donors. At the time of sampling, all cohort members were nominally healthy, though unrecorded immune exposures were likely present. The donor was CMV seronegative and belonged to the group of roughly 330 seronegative cohort members. Each donor provided a peripheral blood sample, and peripheral blood mononuclear cells were used for TCR beta sequencing. Genomic DNA extraction from the blood cell samples was performed with the Qiagen DNeasy Blood Extraction Kit. This TCR was recovered from a man aged 25-45 years in good health and CMV-seronegative. The chain couples TRBV5-1 to TRBJ2-7; 8 nucleotides in the junction match TRBD2. The material sequenced was PBMCs. In nucleotide form, the sequence is TGCGCCAGCAGCTTGGAGGCGGGAGGTTTTAGGAGCGAGCAGTACTTC. This gives the protein CASSLEAGGFRSEQYF.